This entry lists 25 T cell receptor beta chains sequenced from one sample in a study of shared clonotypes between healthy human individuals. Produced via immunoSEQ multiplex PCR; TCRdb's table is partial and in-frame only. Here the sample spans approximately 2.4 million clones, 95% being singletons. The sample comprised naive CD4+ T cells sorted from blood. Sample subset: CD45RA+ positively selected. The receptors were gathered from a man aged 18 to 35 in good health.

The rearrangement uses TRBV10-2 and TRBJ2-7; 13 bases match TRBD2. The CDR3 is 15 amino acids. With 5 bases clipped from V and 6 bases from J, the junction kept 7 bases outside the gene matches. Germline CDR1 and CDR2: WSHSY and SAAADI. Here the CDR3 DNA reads TGCGCCAGCAGTCCCGGACTAGCGGGAGTAAGCGAGCAGTACTTC. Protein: CASSPGLAGVSEQYF.

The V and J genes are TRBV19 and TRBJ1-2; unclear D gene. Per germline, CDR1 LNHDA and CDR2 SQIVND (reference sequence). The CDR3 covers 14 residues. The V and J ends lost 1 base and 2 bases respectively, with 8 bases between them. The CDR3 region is CASSIVSSNYGYTF. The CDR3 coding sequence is TGTGCCAGTAGTATAGTATCTTCGAACTATGGCTACACCTTC. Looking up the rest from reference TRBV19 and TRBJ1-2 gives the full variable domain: DGGITQSPKYLFRKEGQNVTLSCEQNLNHDAMYWYRQDPGQGLRLIYYSQIVNDFQKGDIAEGYSVSREKKESFPLTVTSAQKNPTAFYLCASSIVSSNYGYTFGSGTRLTVV.

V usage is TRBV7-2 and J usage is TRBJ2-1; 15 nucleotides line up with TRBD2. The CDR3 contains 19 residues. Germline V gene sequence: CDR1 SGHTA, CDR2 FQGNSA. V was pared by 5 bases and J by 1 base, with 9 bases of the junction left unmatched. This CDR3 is CASSPGTSGRKRSYNEQFF. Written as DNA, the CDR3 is TGTGCCAGCAGCCCGGGGACTAGCGGGAGGAAGAGGTCCTACAATGAGCAGTTCTTC.

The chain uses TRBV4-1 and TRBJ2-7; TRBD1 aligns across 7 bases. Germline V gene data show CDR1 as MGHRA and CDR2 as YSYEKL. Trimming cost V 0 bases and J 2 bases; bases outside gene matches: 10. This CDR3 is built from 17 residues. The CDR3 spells CASSQDVRDSLPYEQYF. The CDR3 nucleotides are TGCGCCAGCAGCCAAGATGTGAGGGACAGCCTCCCCTACGAGCAGTACTTC.

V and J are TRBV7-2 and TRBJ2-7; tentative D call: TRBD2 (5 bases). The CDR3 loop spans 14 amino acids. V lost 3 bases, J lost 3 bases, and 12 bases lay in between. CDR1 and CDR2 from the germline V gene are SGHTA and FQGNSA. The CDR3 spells CASSLVGDHYEQYF. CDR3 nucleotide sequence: TGTGCCAGCAGCTTGGTGGGAGACCACTACGAGCAGTACTTC.

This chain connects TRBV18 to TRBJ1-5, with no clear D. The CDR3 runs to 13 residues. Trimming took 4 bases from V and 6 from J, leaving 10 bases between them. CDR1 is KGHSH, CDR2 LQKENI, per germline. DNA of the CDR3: TGTGCCAGCTCACTCGACATGAGTCAGCCCCAGCATTTT. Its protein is CASSLDMSQPQHF.

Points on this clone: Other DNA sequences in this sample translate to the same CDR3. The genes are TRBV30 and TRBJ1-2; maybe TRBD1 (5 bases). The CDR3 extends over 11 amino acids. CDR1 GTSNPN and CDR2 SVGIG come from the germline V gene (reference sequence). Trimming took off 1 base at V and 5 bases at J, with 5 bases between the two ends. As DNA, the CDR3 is TGTGCCTGGAGTGGGGGGTATGGCTACACCTTC. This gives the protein CAWSGGYGYTF. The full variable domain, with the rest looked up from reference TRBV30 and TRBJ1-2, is SQTIHQWPATLVQPVGSPLSLECTVEGTSNPNLYWYRQAAGRGLQLLFYSVGIGQISSEVPQNLSASRPQDRQFILSSKKLLLSDSGFYLCAWSGGYGYTFGSGTRLTVV.

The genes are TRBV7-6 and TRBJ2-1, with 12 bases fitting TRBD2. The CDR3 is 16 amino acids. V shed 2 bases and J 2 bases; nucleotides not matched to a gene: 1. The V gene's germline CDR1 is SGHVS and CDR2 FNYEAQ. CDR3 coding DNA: TGTGCCAGCAGCTTACGGACTAGCGGGACCTACAATGAGCAGTTCTTC. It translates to CASSLRTSGTYNEQFF.

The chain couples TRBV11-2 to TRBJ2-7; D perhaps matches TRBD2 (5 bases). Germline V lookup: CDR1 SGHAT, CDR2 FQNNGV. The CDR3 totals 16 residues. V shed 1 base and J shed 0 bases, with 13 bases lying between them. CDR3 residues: CASSLGPGLSSYEQYF. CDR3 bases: TGTGCCAGCAGCTTAGGACCGGGGTTAAGCTCCTACGAGCAGTACTTC.

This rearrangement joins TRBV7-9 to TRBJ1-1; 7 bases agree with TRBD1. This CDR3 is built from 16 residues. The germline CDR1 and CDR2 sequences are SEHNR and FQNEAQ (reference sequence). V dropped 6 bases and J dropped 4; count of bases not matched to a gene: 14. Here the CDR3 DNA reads TGTGCCAGCAGTTCAGGGGGGACCACCCGGGGCACTGAAGCTTTCTTT. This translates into CASSSGGTTRGTEAFF.

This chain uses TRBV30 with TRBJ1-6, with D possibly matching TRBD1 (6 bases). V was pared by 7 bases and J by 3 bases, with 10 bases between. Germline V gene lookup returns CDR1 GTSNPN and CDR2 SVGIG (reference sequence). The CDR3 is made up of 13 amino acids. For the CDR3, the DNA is TGTGCCTCCGGGGGCAACTATAATTCACCCCTCCACTTT. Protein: CASGGNYNSPLHF.

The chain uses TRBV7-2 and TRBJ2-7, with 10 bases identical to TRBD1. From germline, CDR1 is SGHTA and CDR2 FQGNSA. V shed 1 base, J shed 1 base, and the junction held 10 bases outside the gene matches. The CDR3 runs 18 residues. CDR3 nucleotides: TGTGCCAGCAGCTTAGTAGGGACAGGGGTAATGTGGTCCTACGAGCAGTACTTC. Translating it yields CASSLVGTGVMWSYEQYF. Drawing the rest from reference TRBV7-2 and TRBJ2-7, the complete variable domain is GAGVSQSPSNKVTEKGKDVELRCDPISGHTALYWYRQSLGQGLEFLIYFQGNSAPDKSGLPSDRFSAERTGGSVSTLTIQRTQQEDSAVYLCASSLVGTGVMWSYEQYFGPGTRLTVT.

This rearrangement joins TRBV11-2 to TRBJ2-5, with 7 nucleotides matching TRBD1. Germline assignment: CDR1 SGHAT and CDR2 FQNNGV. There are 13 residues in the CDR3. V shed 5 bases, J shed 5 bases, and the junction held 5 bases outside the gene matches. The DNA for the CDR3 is TGTGCCAGCAGCCGAGGGACAGAGGAGACCCAGTACTTC. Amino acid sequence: CASSRGTEETQYF.

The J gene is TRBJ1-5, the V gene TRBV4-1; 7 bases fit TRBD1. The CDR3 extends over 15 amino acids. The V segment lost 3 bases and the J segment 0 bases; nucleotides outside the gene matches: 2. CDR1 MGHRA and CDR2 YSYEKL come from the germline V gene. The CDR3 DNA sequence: TGCGCCAGCAGCCAGGGGACAGTTAGCAATCAGCCCCAGCATTTT. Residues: CASSQGTVSNQPQHF.

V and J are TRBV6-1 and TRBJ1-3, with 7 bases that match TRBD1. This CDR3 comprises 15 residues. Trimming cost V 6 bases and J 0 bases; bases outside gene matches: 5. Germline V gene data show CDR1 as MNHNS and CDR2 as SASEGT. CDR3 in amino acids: CASSATGPSGNTIYF. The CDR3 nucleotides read TGTGCCAGCAGCGCGACAGGGCCCTCTGGAAACACCATATATTTT.

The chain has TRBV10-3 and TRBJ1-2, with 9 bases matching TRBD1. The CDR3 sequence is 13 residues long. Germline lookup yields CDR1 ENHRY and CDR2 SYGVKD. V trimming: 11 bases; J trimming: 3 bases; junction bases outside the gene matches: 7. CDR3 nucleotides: TGTGCCCCGATACGGACAGGGGACTATGGCTACACCTTC. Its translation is CAPIRTGDYGYTF.

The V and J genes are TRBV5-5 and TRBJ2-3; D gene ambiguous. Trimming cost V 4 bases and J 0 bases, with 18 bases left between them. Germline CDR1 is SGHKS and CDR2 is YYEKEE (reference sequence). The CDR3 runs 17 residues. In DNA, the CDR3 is TGTGCCAGCAGCCCTCCTATGAGTAAGCAAAGCACAGATACGCAGTATTTT. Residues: CASSPPMSKQSTDTQYF.

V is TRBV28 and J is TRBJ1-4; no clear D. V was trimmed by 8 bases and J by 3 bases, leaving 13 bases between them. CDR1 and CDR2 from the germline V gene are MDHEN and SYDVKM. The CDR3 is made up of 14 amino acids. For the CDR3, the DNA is TGTGCCAGCGGACTAGGGCCAGCTAATGAAAAACTGTTTTTT. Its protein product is CASGLGPANEKLFF.

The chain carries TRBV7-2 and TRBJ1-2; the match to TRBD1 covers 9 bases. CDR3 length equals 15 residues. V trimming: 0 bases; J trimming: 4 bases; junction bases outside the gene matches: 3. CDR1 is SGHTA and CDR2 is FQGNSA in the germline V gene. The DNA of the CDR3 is TGTGCCAGCAGCTTAGCGAGGGGACAGGGCTATGGCTACACCTTC. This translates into CASSLARGQGYGYTF. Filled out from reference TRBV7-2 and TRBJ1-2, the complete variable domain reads GAGVSQSPSNKVTEKGKDVELRCDPISGHTALYWYRQSLGQGLEFLIYFQGNSAPDKSGLPSDRFSAERTGGSVSTLTIQRTQQEDSAVYLCASSLARGQGYGYTFGSGTRLTVV.

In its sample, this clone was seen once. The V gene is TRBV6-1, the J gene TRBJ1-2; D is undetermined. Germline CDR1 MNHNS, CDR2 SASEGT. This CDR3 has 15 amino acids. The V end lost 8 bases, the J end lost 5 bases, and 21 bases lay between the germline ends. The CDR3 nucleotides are TGTGCCAGCCGGAAAGGGAACACCGCCGGGTATGGCTACACCTTC. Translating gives CASRKGNTAGYGYTF.

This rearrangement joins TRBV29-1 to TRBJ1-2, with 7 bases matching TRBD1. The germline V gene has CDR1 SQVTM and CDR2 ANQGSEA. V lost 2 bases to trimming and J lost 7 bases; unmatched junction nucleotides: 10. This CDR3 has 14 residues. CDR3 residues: CSVENTGAKVGYTF. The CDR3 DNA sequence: TGCAGCGTTGAAAACACAGGGGCTAAAGTTGGCTACACCTTC.

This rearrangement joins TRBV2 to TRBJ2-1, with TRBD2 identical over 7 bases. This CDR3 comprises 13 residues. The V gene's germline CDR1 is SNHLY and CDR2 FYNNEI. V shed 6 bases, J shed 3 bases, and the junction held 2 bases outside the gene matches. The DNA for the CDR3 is TGTGCCAGCAGGGGACTACGCTACAATGAGCAGTTCTTC. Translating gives CASRGLRYNEQFF.

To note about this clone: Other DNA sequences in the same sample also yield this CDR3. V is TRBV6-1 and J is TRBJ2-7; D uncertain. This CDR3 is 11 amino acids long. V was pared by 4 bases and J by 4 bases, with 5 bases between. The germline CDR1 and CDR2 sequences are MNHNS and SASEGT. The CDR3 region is CASSALYEQYF. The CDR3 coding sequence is TGTGCCAGCAGTGCGCTGTACGAGCAGTACTTC.

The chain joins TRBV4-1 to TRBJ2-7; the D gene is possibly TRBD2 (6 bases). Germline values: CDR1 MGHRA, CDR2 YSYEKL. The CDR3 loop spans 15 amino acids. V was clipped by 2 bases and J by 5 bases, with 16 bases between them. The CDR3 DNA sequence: TGCGCCAGCAGCCAACCCGCACTAGCTATCAACGAGCAGTACTTC. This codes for CASSQPALAINEQYF.

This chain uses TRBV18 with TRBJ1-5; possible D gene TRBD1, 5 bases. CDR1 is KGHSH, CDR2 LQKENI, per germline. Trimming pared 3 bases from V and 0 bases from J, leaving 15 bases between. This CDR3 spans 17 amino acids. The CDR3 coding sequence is TGTGCCAGCTCACCTGGGATCGACAGTGCTAGCAATCAGCCCCAGCATTTT. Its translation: CASSPGIDSASNQPQHF. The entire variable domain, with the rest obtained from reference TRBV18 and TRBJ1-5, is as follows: NAGVMQNPRHLVRRRGQEARLRCSPMKGHSHVYWYRQLPEEGLKFMVYLQKENIIDESGMPKERFSAEFPKEGPSILRIQQVVRGDSAAYFCASSPGIDSASNQPQHFGDGTRLSIL.